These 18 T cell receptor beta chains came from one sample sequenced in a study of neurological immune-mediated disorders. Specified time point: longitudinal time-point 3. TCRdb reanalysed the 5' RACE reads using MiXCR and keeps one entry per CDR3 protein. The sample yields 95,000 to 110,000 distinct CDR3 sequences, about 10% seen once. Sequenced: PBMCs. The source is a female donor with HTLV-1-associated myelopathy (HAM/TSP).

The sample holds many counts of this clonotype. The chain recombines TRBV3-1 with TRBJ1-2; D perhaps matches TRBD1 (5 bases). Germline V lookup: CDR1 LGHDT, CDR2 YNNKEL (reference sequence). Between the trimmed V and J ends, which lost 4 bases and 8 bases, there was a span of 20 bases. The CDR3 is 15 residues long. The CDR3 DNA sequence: TGTGCCAGCAGCCTCGGGGCGACAGACTCGGGGGGCTACACCTTC. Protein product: CASSLGATDSGGYTF.

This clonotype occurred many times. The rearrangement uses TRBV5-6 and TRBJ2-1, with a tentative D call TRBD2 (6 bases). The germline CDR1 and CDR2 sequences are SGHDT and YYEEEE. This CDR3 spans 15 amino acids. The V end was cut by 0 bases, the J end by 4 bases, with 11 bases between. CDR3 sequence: CASSLGLGDYNEQFF. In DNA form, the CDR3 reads TGTGCCAGCAGCTTGGGACTAGGGGATTACAATGAGCAGTTCTTC.

CDR3 nucleotides: TGTGCCAGCACCCAGGACGCCGTCTGGACTGAAGCTTTCTTT. Residues: CASTQDAVWTEAFF. The chain uses TRBV21-1 and TRBJ1-1; the table assigns TRBD1, which was not confirmed against the DNA. TRBV21-1 is designated a pseudogene. The CDR3 spans 14 residues.

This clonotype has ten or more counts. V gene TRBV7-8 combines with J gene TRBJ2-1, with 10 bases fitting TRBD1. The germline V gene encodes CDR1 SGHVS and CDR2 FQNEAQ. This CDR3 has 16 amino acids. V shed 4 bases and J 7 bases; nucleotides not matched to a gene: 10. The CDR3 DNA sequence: TGTGCCAGCAGCTCAAAGAGGGGACAGGGGTTAAATGAGCAGTTCTTC. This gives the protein CASSSKRGQGLNEQFF. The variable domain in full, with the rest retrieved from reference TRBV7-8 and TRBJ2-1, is GAGVSQSPRYKVAKRGQDVALRCDPISGHVSLFWYQQALGQGPEFLTYFQNEAQLDKSGLPSDRFFAERPEGSVSTLKIQRTQQEDSAVYLCASSSKRGQGLNEQFFGPGTRLTVL.

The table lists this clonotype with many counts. The CDR3 is CAIKTGSNQGFF. DNA for the CDR3: TGTGCCATAAAGACAGGGTCAAATCAGGGGTTCTTC. The V gene is TRBV10-3, the J gene TRBJ2-1; TRBD1 aligns across 7 bases. Trimming cost V 9 bases and J 15 bases; bases outside gene matches: 14. Germline lookup yields CDR1 ENHRY and CDR2 SYGVKD. The CDR3 length is 12 residues.

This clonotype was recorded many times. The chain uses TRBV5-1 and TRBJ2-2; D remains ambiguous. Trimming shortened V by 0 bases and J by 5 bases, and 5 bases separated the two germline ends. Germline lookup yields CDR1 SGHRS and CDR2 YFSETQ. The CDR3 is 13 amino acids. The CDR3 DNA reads TGCGCCAGCAGCTTGGACGTAACCGGGGAGCTGTTTTTT. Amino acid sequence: CASSLDVTGELFF.

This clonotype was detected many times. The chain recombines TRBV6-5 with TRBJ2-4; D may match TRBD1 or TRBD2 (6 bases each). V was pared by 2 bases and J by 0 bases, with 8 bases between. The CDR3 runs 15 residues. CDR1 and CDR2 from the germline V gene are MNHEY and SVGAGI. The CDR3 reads CASSYGGRAKNIQYF. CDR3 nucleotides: TGTGCCAGCAGTTACGGGGGGCGAGCCAAAAACATTCAGTACTTC.

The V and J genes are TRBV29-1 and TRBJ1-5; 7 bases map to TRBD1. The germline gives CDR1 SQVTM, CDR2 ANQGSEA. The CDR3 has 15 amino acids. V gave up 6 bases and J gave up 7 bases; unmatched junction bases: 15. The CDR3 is CSVAFDRAREQPQHF. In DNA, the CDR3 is TGCAGCGTGGCCTTTGACAGGGCTAGAGAACAGCCCCAGCATTTT.

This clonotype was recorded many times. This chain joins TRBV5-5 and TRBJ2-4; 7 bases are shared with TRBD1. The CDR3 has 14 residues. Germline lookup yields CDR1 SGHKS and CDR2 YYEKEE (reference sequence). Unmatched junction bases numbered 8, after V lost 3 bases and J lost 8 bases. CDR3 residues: CASSSDRVSDIQYF. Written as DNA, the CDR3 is TGTGCCAGCAGCTCTGACAGGGTGTCCGACATTCAGTACTTC.

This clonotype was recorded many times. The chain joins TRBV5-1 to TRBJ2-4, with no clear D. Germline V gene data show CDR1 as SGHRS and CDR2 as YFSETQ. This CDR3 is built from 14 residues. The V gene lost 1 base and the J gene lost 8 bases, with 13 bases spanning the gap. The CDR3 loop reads CASSLSPGGDIQYF. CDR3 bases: TGCGCCAGCAGCTTGAGCCCCGGTGGGGACATTCAGTACTTC.

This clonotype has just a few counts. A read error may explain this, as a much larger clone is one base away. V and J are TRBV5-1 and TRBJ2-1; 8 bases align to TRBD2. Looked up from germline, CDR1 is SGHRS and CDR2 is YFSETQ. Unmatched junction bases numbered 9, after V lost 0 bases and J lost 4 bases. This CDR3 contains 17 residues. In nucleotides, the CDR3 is TGCGCCAGCAGCTTGGCCCTCGTGACTAGCGTATACAATGAGCAGTTCTTC. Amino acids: CASSLALVTSVYNEQFF.

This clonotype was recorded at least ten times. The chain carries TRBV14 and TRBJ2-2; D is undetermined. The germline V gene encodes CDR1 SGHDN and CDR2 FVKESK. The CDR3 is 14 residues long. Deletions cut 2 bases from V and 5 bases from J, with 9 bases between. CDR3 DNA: TGTGCCAGCAGCCAATCGAGTTTGACCGGGGAGCTGTTTTTT. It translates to CASSQSSLTGELFF.

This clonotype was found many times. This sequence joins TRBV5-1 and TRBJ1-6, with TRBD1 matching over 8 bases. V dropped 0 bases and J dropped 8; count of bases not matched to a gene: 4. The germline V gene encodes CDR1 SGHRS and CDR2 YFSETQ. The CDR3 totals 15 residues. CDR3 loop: CASSLDRTGHSPLHF. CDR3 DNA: TGCGCCAGCAGCTTGGATCGGACAGGGCATTCACCCCTCCACTTT.

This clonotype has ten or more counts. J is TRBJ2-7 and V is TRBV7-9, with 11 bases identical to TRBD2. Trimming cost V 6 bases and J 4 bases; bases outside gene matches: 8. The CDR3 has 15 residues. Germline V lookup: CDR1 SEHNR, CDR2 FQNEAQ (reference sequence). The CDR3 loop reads CASSRTSGGFYEQYF. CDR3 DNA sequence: TGTGCCAGCAGTCGTACTAGCGGGGGCTTTTACGAGCAGTACTTC.

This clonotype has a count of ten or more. This CDR3 is CASSPGDRFNSPLHF. The CDR3 DNA reads as TGTGCCAGCAGTCCCGGGGACCGGTTTAATTCACCCCTCCACTTT. The V and J genes are TRBV27 and TRBJ1-6; a possible D gene is TRBD1 (5 bases). Trimming cost V 5 bases and J 6 bases, with 14 bases left between them. Germline CDR1 reads MNHEY; CDR2 reads SMNVEV (reference sequence). The CDR3 is 15 amino acids.

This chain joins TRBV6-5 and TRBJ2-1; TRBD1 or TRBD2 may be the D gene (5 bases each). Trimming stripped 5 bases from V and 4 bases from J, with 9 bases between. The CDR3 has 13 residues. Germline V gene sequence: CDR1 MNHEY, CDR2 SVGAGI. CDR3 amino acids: CASSPGRYNEQFF. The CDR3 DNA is TGTGCCAGCAGTCCGGGACGGTACAATGAGCAGTTCTTC.

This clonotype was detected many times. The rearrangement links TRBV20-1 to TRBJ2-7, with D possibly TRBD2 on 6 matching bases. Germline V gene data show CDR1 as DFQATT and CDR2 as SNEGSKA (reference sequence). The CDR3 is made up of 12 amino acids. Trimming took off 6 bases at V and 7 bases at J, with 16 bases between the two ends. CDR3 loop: CSAGGTRPEQYF. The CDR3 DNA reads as TGCAGTGCCGGGGGTACTAGGCCGGAGCAGTACTTC.

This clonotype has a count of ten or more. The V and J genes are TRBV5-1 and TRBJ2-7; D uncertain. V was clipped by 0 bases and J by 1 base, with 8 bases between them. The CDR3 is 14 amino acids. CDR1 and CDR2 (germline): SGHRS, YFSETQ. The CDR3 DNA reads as TGCGCCAGCAGCTTGGCCCCTGATTCCTACGAGCAGTACTTC. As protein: CASSLAPDSYEQYF.